This T cell receptor (beta chain) was retrieved from a study of T cell repertoires in cytomegalovirus infection. The CDR3 runs 13 residues. The V segment lost 4 bases and the J segment 7 bases; nucleotides outside the gene matches: 7. CDR1 is SGHDT and CDR2 is YYEEEE in the germline V gene. TCRdb recomputed calls from the reads with MiXCR, one row per CDR3 protein. The sample consists of fewer than 150,000 distinct CDR3 sequences, around 31% of them appearing once. The table lists this clonotype with many counts. Its cognate antigen is unknown. This clonotype was sampled from a human donor in good health (CMV status not recorded). Some clones in this sample may be carry-over from other donors' samples. The material was CD8+ T cells from cultured PBMCs, obtained from culture after CMV antigen stimulation. The chain joins TRBV5-6 to TRBJ1-1; TRBD1 matches at 7 bases. CDR3 sequence: CASSAGTVHEAFF. The CDR3 DNA is TGTGCCAGCAGCGCAGGGACAGTTCATGAAGCTTTCTTT.